The sequence of this T cell receptor beta chain was determined in a study of blood T cell repertoires in COVID-19. Across the study: Donors in the United States, Italy and Spain gave samples during acute or convalescent COVID-19. T cells, B-cell-depleted T cells, or PBMCs provided the cDNA or gDNA that served as material.

The CDR3 has 11 residues. Germline V gene data show CDR1 as MDHEN and CDR2 as SYDVKM. The V and J ends lost 2 bases and 9 bases respectively, with 5 bases between them. This clone was picked up a small number of times. Source study methods: It was from reference gene primer amplification that nucleated cell counts were estimated. Assay used: immunoSEQ multiplex PCR; TCRdb lists only in-frame clones, some missing. The DNA was the basis for D and trimming; V, J and clone size are from that table. This sample has more than 65,000 clones; over 75% occur once, and the top ten carry roughly 6.5%. The sequence was collected from a man aged 45-65 years with active COVID-19. The chain recombines TRBV28 with TRBJ2-1; weak D call: TRBD1 (5 bases). What was sequenced was peripheral blood. The CDR3 DNA reads as TGTGCCAGCAGTTTAGGGGCTGAGCAGTTCTTC. This encodes CASSLGAEQFF.